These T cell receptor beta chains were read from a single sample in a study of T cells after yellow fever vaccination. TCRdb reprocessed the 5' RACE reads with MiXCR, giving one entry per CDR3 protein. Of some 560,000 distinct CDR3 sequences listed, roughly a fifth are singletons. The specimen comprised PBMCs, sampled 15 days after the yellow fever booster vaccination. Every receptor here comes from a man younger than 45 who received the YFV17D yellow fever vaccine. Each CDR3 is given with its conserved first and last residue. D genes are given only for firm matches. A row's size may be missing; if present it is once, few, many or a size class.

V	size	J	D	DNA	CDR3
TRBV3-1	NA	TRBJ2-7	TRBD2	TGTGCCAGCAGCCAAGGATTTGGGGTTTTGGGGGGGTACGAGCAGTACTTC	CASSQGFGVLGGYEQYF
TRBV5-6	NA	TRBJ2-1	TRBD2	TGTGCCAGCAGCTGGGGGACTAGCGCTGACAATGAGCAGTTCTTC	CASSWGTSADNEQFF
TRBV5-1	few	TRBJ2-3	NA	TGCGCCAGCAGCCCGGACTCTTTAAATACGCAGTATTTT	CASSPDSLNTQYF
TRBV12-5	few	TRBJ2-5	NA	TGTGCTAGTGTTGAGGTAGGAGGCCTCCAAGAGACCCAGTACTTC	CASVEVGGLQETQYF
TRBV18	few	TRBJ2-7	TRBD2	TGTGCCAGCTCACAAAGGACTAGCGGGACCACCCTTCTGAGAGAGCAGTACTTC	CASSQRTSGTTLLREQYF
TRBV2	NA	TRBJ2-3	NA	TGTGCCAGCAGTGAAGACGTTACCACAGATACGCAGTATTTT	CASSEDVTTDTQYF
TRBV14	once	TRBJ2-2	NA	TGTGCCAGCAGCCAAGCCCGGGGTTCAAACACCGGGGAGCTGTTTTTT	CASSQARGSNTGELFF
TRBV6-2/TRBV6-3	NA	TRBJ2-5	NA	TGTGCCAGCAGTTACGGAGGTCAGGGAAAGACCCAGTACTTC	CASSYGGQGKTQYF
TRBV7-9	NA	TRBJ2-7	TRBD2	TGTGCCAGCAGCCCCGGCCTAGCGGGAGTGGCCTACGAGCAGTACTTC	CASSPGLAGVAYEQYF
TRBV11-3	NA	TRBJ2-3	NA	TGTGCCAGCAGCTTAGCGGGAGAAGGGGGAGATACGCAGTATTTT	CASSLAGEGGDTQYF
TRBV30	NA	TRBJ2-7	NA	TGTGCCTGGAGGCGGAGGGGAGAGCAGTACTTC	CAWRRRGEQYF
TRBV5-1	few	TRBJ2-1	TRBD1	TGCGCCAGCAGCACGGGACAGGGACGTTACAATGAGCAGTTCTTC	CASSTGQGRYNEQFF
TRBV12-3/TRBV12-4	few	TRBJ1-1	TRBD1	TGTGCCAGCAGTCCCCCGACAGGGAGAACTGAAGCTTTCTTT	CASSPPTGRTEAFF
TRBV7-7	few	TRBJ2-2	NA	TGTGCCAGCAGCTCCATTGACGCCGGGGAGCTGTTTTTT	CASSSIDAGELFF
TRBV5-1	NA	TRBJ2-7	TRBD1	TGCGCCAGCAGCCCACAGGGGTTCCAACAAGTGCGACACTACGAGCAGTACTTC	CASSPQGFQQVRHYEQYF
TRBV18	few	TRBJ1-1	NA	TGTGCCAGCTCCGAGGTCGAGGGGAACACTGAAGCTTTCTTT	CASSEVEGNTEAFF
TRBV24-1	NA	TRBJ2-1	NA	TGTGCCACCAGGCTCCTGCAGTTCTTC	CATRLLQFF
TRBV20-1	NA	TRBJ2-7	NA	TGCAGTGCTAGCCGTGTGGGCTCCGAGCAGTACTTC	CSASRVGSEQYF
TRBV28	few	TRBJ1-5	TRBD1	TGTGCCAGCAGTTCCCAACCGGCCGGGACAGGGAGCAATCAGCCCCAGCATTTT	CASSSQPAGTGSNQPQHF
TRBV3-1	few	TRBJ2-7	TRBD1	TGTGCCAGCAGCCAAGATCTAATTTCATACGGTGTACAGGGGGCCGACGAGCAGTACTTC	CASSQDLISYGVQGADEQYF
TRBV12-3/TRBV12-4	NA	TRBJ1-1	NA	TGTGCCAGCAGTCCCGACCCCCCGAACACTGAAGCTTTCTTT	CASSPDPPNTEAFF
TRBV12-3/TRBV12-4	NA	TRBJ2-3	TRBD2	TGTGCCAGCAAAGGACTAGCCCCAGATACGCAGTATTTT	CASKGLAPDTQYF
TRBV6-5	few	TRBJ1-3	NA	TGTGCCAGCATTTCAGATGGAAACACCATATATTTT	CASISDGNTIYF
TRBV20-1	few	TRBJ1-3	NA	TGCAGTGCACCAGCAGGAAACACCATATATTTT	CSAPAGNTIYF
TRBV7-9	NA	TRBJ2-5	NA	TGTGCCAGCAGCTTAGGACGCCCAGCCCAAGAGACCCAGTACTTC	CASSLGRPAQETQYF
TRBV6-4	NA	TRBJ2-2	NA	TGTGCCAGCAGTGACTCTTCCGGGACCGGGGAGCTGTTTTTT	CASSDSSGTGELFF
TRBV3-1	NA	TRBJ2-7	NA	TGTGCCAGCAGCCAAGACCTACCGGGACTCCCACTTTCCTACGAGCAGTACTTC	CASSQDLPGLPLSYEQYF
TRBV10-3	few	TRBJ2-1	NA	TGTGCCATCAGTAACCGTCTAGGCGGGTACAATGAGCAGTTCTTC	CAISNRLGGYNEQFF
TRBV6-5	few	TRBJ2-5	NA	TGTGCCAGCAGTTACCTACGGGGAGAGACCCAGTACTTC	CASSYLRGETQYF
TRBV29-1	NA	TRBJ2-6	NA	TGCAGCGCCACCGGGGGGGCCAACGTCCTGACTTTC	CSATGGANVLTF
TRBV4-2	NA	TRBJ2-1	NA	TGTGCCAGCAGCCAAGAGAAACTAGTTGGGGAGCAGTTCTTC	CASSQEKLVGEQFF
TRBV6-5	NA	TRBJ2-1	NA	TGTGCCAGCAGTTACTCTTTTAGTAACAACAATGAGCAGTTCTTC	CASSYSFSNNNEQFF
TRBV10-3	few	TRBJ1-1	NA	TGTGCCATCAGTGAAGAAGGTGGGAACACTGAAGCTTTCTTT	CAISEEGGNTEAFF
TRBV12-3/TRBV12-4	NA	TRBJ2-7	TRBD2	TGTGCCAGCACCTTAGCGGGGGTCGGCCGCGAGCAGTACTTC	CASTLAGVGREQYF
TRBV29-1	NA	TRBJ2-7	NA	TGCAGCGTGATCACAGGGCTTGGCGAGCAGTACTTC	CSVITGLGEQYF
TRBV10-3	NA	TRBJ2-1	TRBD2	TGTGCCATCAGTACGGGGGGGACCTACAATGAGCAGTTCTTC	CAISTGGTYNEQFF
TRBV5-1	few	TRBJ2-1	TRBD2	TGCGCCAGCAGCTTGGGGACCTCGGCGGGAGGGCGCTATGAGCAGTTCTTC	CASSLGTSAGGRYEQFF
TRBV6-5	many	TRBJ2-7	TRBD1	TGTGCCAGCAGTTACTCCGGGACAGGGACCTACGAGCAGTACTTC	CASSYSGTGTYEQYF
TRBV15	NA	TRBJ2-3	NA	TGTGCCACCAGCGACAAGGGGTCAGATACGCAGTATTTT	CATSDKGSDTQYF
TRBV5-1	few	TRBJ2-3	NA	TGCGCCAGCAGCTTGTTGGTTCCAGGGAACGCAGATACGCAGTATTTT	CASSLLVPGNADTQYF
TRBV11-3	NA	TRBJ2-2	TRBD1	TGTGCCAGCAGCTTAGGACAGGGCGAACACGGGGAGCTGTTTTTT	CASSLGQGEHGELFF
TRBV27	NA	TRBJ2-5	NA	TGTGCCAGCAGGGGGGTTGCAGGGTACCAAGAGACCCAGTACTTC	CASRGVAGYQETQYF
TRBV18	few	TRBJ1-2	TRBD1	TGTGCCAGCTCACTTGGACAGGAGTCTTATGGCTACACCTTC	CASSLGQESYGYTF
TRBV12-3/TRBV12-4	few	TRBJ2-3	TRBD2	TGTGCCAGCACCCGGACTAGCGGGATCACAGATACGCAGTATTTT	CASTRTSGITDTQYF
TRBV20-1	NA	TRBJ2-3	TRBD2	TGCAGTGCTAGACGTCGACTAGCGGGAGGGGATACGCAGTATTTT	CSARRRLAGGDTQYF
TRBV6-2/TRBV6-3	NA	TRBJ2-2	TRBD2	TGTGCCAGCAAATCTAGCGGGAGAGTGGGGACCGGGGAGCTGTTTTTT	CASKSSGRVGTGELFF
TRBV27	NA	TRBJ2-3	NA	TGTGCCAGCAGCCCCCAAGGCCCAGATACGCAGTATTTT	CASSPQGPDTQYF
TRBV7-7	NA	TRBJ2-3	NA	TGTGCTAGCAGCCTAGGTAGCGCCACAGATACGCAGTATTTT	CASSLGSATDTQYF
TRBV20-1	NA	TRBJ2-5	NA	TGCAGTGATAGAGAAGTGAAAGAGACCCAGTACTTC	CSDREVKETQYF
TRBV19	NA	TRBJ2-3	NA	TGTGCCAGTGGACCAGGGAGGCAGGCTACGCAGTATTTT	CASGPGRQATQYF
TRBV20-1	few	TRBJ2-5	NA	TGCAGCCAGGCGATCCAAGAGACCCAGTACTTC	CSQAIQETQYF
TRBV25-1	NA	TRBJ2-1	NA	TGTGCCAGCAGTGGCGGGGCCAATGAGCAGTTCTTC	CASSGGANEQFF
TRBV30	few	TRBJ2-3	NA	TGTGCCTGGAGGACCACGATTACAGATACGCAGTATTTT	CAWRTTITDTQYF
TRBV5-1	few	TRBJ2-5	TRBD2	TGCGCCAGCAGCTTGCCTAGCGGGAGGGGGCGAGAGACCCAGTACTTC	CASSLPSGRGRETQYF
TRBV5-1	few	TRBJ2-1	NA	TGCGCCAGCAGCCTTCGGACTAACGCCAATGAGCAGTTCTTC	CASSLRTNANEQFF
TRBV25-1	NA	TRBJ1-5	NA	TGTGCCAGCAGTGAATCTAATCAGCCCCAGCATTTT	CASSESNQPQHF